These 16 T cell receptor beta chains came from one sample sequenced in a study of blood T cell repertoires in COVID-19. Generated by immunoSEQ multiplex PCR, the TCRdb table keeps only in-frame clones and is missing some. The profile shows about 250,000 clones, over 80% of them singletons. Sequencing was carried out using peripheral blood. The receptor set was obtained from a man aged 35-49 years with acute or convalescent COVID-19.

The chain is built from TRBV10-3 and TRBJ2-3; 15 nucleotides line up with TRBD2. After removal of 5 bases from V and 4 bases from J, the junction contained 4 bases not matched to a gene. CDR3 length equals 16 residues. CDR1 is ENHRY and CDR2 is SYGVKD in the germline V gene. The DNA for the CDR3 is TGTGCCATCAGTCAAGGACTAGCGGGAGGGCCAGATACGCAGTATTTT. Translation gives CAISQGLAGGPDTQYF.

This chain's CDR3 is CASSARENTIYF. CDR3 nucleotide sequence: TGTGCCAGCAGTGCGAGGGAAAACACCATATATTTT. The chain employs TRBV12-3 or TRBV12-4 and TRBJ1-3; D is unclear. The length of the CDR3 is 12 residues. V shed 5 bases and J shed 6 bases, with 8 bases lying between them.

This chain connects TRBV2 to TRBJ2-5, with D unresolved. Trimming cost V 6 bases and J 3 bases, with 8 bases left between them. The CDR3 extends over 12 amino acids. In germline, CDR1 is SNHLY, CDR2 FYNNEI. The CDR3 DNA is TGTGCCAGCAGAGACTTAAAAGAGACCCAGTACTTC. This sequence encodes CASRDLKETQYF.

CDR3 nucleotides: TGTGCCAGCAGCGTAACTCAACACTCTACTAGGGCGGGCACCGGGGAGCTGTTTTTT. Protein sequence: CASSVTQHSTRAGTGELFF. The chain combines TRBV9 with TRBJ2-2; D possibly corresponds to TRBD2 (5 bases). Germline loops: CDR1 SGDLS, CDR2 YYNGEE. This CDR3 has 19 residues. Trimming stripped 1 base from V and 4 bases from J, with 23 bases between.

In regard to this clone: A junction boundary mismatches the germline segment, possibly from a read error. J is TRBJ2-1 and V is TRBV7-2; 7 nucleotides match TRBD2. Germline V gene sequence: CDR1 SGHTA, CDR2 FQGNSA. This CDR3 is built from 16 residues. DNA for the CDR3: TGTGCCAGCAGCCCCAAAGGTAGATGGGACTACACTGAGCAGTTCTTC. It encodes CASSPKGRWDYTEQFF.

V gene TRBV27 combines with J gene TRBJ2-7, with D tentatively TRBD1 (5 bases). There are 14 residues in the CDR3. V was cut by 4 bases and J by 6 bases, with 16 bases left in between. Germline CDR1 reads MNHEY; CDR2 reads SMNVEV (reference sequence). The chain's CDR3 is CASSYQGLRREQYF. In DNA, the CDR3 is TGTGCCAGCAGTTATCAGGGCCTCCGGCGCGAGCAGTACTTC.

This rearrangement joins TRBV6-5 to TRBJ2-3, with D maybe TRBD2 (6 bases). V lost 10 bases and J lost 0, with 17 bases in between. Germline loops: CDR1 MNHEY, CDR2 SVGAGI. This CDR3 has 15 amino acids. The CDR3 coding sequence is TGTGCCAACCGAGTAACTAGCCCGAGCACAGATACGCAGTATTTT. Protein: CANRVTSPSTDTQYF.

The chain links TRBV3-1 (or the pseudogene TRBV3-2) to TRBJ2-7; D is perhaps TRBD2 (6 bases). Trimming cost V 8 bases and J 5 bases, with 10 bases left between them. Germline loops: CDR1 LGHDT, CDR2 YNNKEL (reference sequence). CDR3 length equals 11 residues. In DNA form, the CDR3 reads TGTGCCAGCGTGGGCGGGGACGAGCAGTACTTC. This gives the protein CASVGGDEQYF.

This chain links TRBV19 with TRBJ1-1; maybe TRBD1 (6 bases). V lost 1 base and J 7 bases, leaving 16 bases between the germline ends. The CDR3 is 15 residues long. Looked up from germline, CDR1 is LNHDA and CDR2 is SQIVND (reference sequence). The CDR3 bases are TGTGCCAGTAGTATAGCAGGGGCAGCGTTAGTTGAAGCTTTCTTT. As protein: CASSIAGAALVEAFF. Based on the CDR3 plus reference TRBV19 and TRBJ1-1, the full variable domain is DGGITQSPKYLFRKEGQNVTLSCEQNLNHDAMYWYRQDPGQGLRLIYYSQIVNDFQKGDIAEGYSVSREKKESFPLTVTSAQKNPTAFYLCASSIAGAALVEAFFGQGTRLTVV.

The chain links TRBV7-2 to TRBJ1-2, with D perhaps TRBD1 (5 bases). Germline V lookup: CDR1 SGHTA, CDR2 FQGNSA. Trimming cost V 5 bases and J 0 bases, with 25 bases left between them. This CDR3 is built from 19 residues. The CDR3 DNA follows: TGTGCCAGCAGCCCACAGCGGGAGGGGAATGGGGCGACTAACTATGGCTACACCTTC. Protein: CASSPQREGNGATNYGYTF.

The chain carries TRBV27 and TRBJ2-3; 12 bases are a match to TRBD2. This CDR3 region has 13 residues. With 7 bases clipped from V and 6 bases from J, the junction kept 2 bases outside the gene matches. The germline V gene has CDR1 MNHEY and CDR2 SMNVEV (reference sequence). The CDR3 loop is CASTLAGGDTQYF. CDR3 DNA sequence: TGTGCCAGCACCCTAGCGGGAGGGGATACGCAGTATTTT.

The chain has TRBV10-2 and TRBJ2-1; 10 bases are shared with TRBD2. This CDR3 comprises 14 residues. The germline gives CDR1 WSHSY, CDR2 SAAADI. With 4 bases clipped from V and 6 bases from J, the junction kept 3 bases outside the gene matches. The CDR3 region has the DNA TGCGCCAGCAGTGCTAGCGGGAGCGGCAATGAGCAGTTCTTC. Residues: CASSASGSGNEQFF.

In this sample, this clone turned up a few times. This chain uses TRBV11-2 with TRBJ1-5; D is perhaps TRBD1 (5 bases). The CDR3 length is 15 residues. The germline gives CDR1 SGHAT, CDR2 FQNNGV. The V end was cut by 5 bases, the J end by 2 bases, with 13 bases between. The CDR3 reads CASSAQGGRNQPQHF. CDR3 nucleotide sequence: TGTGCCAGCAGCGCTCAGGGAGGACGCAATCAGCCCCAGCATTTT.

This rearrangement joins TRBV4-2 to TRBJ2-3; D perhaps matches TRBD1 (5 bases). The germline V gene has CDR1 LGHNA and CDR2 YNFKEQ. Trimming took 0 bases from V and 0 from J, leaving 16 bases between them. The CDR3 totals 18 residues. Here the CDR3 reads CASSQDRSRQGSTDTQYF. DNA of the CDR3: TGTGCCAGCAGCCAAGATCGAAGTAGGCAGGGCAGCACAGATACGCAGTATTTT.

The table lists this clone with a count of one. The chain has TRBV7-9 and TRBJ1-4; 8 bases map to TRBD1. The germline V gene encodes CDR1 SEHNR and CDR2 FQNEAQ (reference sequence). Trimming took 7 bases from V and 4 from J; bases not matched to a gene: 11. The CDR3 contains 16 residues. CDR3 loop: CASTLSGQGVNEKLFF. The CDR3 DNA reads as TGTGCCAGCACCCTAAGCGGACAGGGCGTTAATGAAAAACTGTTTTTT.

This clone has a handful of counts. The chain links TRBV12-3 or TRBV12-4 to TRBJ2-2, with a weak D call TRBD1 (5 bases). V lost 5 bases to trimming and J lost 4 bases, with 5 bases between them. This CDR3 comprises 12 residues. CDR3 protein: CASSRGTGELFF. Written as DNA, the CDR3 is TGTGCCAGCAGTAGGGGCACCGGGGAGCTGTTTTTT.